A single sample is the source of the 27 T cell receptor beta chains below, sequenced in a study of CD8+ T cells in alopecia areata. Sequencing templates came from extracted RNA that was reverse transcribed into cDNA. Clones were read by immunoSEQ multiplex PCR, and TCRdb kept only the in-frame ones, dropping some. The sample lists 200,000 to 250,000 clones, around three fifths occurring once. The sequenced sample was CD4+ T cells sorted from blood, obtained at week 0. Source of these receptors: a human donor with alopecia areata.

The V call is TRBV30, the J call TRBJ2-1; D is perhaps TRBD1 or TRBD2 (7 bases each). CDR3 size: 13 residues. Trimming cost V 0 bases and J 7 bases, with 10 bases left between them. Germline V gives CDR1 GTSNPN, CDR2 SVGIG (reference sequence). CDR3 residues: CAWSVQGGNEQFF. The CDR3 coding sequence is TGTGCCTGGAGTGTCCAGGGGGGGAATGAGCAGTTCTTC. The variable domain in full, with the rest retrieved from reference TRBV30 and TRBJ2-1, is SQTIHQWPATLVQPVGSPLSLECTVEGTSNPNLYWYRQAAGRGLQLLFYSVGIGQISSEVPQNLSASRPQDRQFILSSKKLLLSDSGFYLCAWSVQGGNEQFFGPGTRLTVL.

This chain connects TRBV18 to TRBJ1-2; D is ambiguous. The CDR3 covers 14 residues. Germline V lookup: CDR1 KGHSH, CDR2 LQKENI. Trimming stripped 0 bases from V and 4 bases from J, with 9 bases between. The CDR3 nucleotides are TGTGCCAGCTCACCACCACGTTCCTCCTATGGCTACACCTTC. Its translation is CASSPPRSSYGYTF.

This clone appeared once. This chain joins TRBV5-1 and TRBJ1-3; 9 bases fit TRBD1. The ends lost 0 bases at V and 7 bases at J; junction bases unmatched: 5. CDR3 length: 15 residues. Germline CDR1 SGHRS, CDR2 YFSETQ. The CDR3 coding sequence is TGCGCCAGCAGCTTGGATGGGGACAGGGTGAACACCATATATTTT. Protein: CASSLDGDRVNTIYF.

The chain has TRBV6-5 and TRBJ1-5; tentative D call: TRBD1 (6 bases). The CDR3 spans 15 residues. The germline V and J ends were trimmed by 0 bases and 6 bases, with 12 bases remaining between them. The germline gives CDR1 MNHEY, CDR2 SVGAGI. The CDR3 DNA reads as TGTGCCAGCAGTTACTCGAGGCAGGGGCGTCAGCCCCAGCATTTT. It yields the protein CASSYSRQGRQPQHF.

This chain links TRBV18 with TRBJ1-2; D is unclear. The CDR3 runs to 15 residues. The V end was cut by 6 bases, the J end by 0 bases, with 14 bases between. CDR1 is KGHSH and CDR2 is LQKENI in the germline V gene. CDR3 sequence (DNA): TGTGCCAGCTCGGGGTCGTGGGAAGCTAACTATGGCTACACCTTC. Translating it yields CASSGSWEANYGYTF. Full variable domain (rest looked up from reference TRBV18 and TRBJ1-2): NAGVMQNPRHLVRRRGQEARLRCSPMKGHSHVYWYRQLPEEGLKFMVYLQKENIIDESGMPKERFSAEFPKEGPSILRIQQVVRGDSAAYFCASSGSWEANYGYTFGSGTRLTVV.

J is TRBJ2-3 and V is TRBV5-1; D remains ambiguous. The CDR3 runs 12 residues. The V gene's germline CDR1 is SGHRS and CDR2 YFSETQ. V lost 3 bases, J lost 2 bases, and 4 bases lay in between. The chain's CDR3 is CASSSYTDTQYF. CDR3 bases: TGCGCCAGCAGCTCCTACACAGATACGCAGTATTTT.

J is TRBJ1-2 and V is TRBV5-6; no firm D call. Germline CDR1 and CDR2: SGHDT and YYEEEE. The ends were cut back, 4 bases at V and 8 bases at J, with 15 bases in the middle. The CDR3 has 13 amino acids. The CDR3 coding sequence is TGTGCCAGCAGCCCCGGGAGGCCCAGGGGCTACACCTTC. It specifies CASSPGRPRGYTF.

V is TRBV5-1 and J is TRBJ2-7, with TRBD2 matching 9 bases. The V segment lost 1 base and the J segment 4 bases; nucleotides outside the gene matches: 6. CDR1 and CDR2 (germline): SGHRS, YFSETQ. The CDR3 covers 15 residues. The CDR3 region has the DNA TGCGCCAGCAGCTTGAGTAGCGGGAGTACGTACGAGCAGTACTTC. Its translation: CASSLSSGSTYEQYF.

The V gene is TRBV9, the J gene TRBJ1-1; 9 bases are a match to TRBD1. The CDR3 consists of 15 residues. V dropped 4 bases and J dropped 4; count of bases not matched to a gene: 8. Germline values: CDR1 SGDLS, CDR2 YYNGEE. This CDR3 reads CASSPRGQGITEAFF. The CDR3 bases are TGTGCCAGCAGCCCCCGGGGACAGGGAATCACTGAAGCTTTCTTT.

CDR3 region: CAWNRRGYAFF. In DNA, the CDR3 is TGTGCCTGGAATCGCAGGGGTTATGCTTTCTTT. The chain carries TRBV30 and TRBJ1-1; possible D gene TRBD1, 6 bases. The CDR3 sequence is 11 residues long. Germline V gene lookup returns CDR1 GTSNPN and CDR2 SVGIG (reference sequence). Trimming removed 4 bases at V and 11 bases at J, with 14 bases between.

The chain carries TRBV5-4 and TRBJ2-3, with a tentative D call TRBD2 (6 bases). The germline V gene has CDR1 SGHNT and CDR2 YYREEE (reference sequence). V was shortened by 5 bases and J by 7 bases, with 14 bases between the two germline ends. CDR3 size: 13 residues. CDR3 sequence: CASREGLSNTQYF. CDR3 nucleotides: TGTGCCAGCAGGGAGGGGTTGTCGAATACGCAGTATTTT.

This clone came up once. The chain combines TRBV6-1 with TRBJ2-4; D uncertain. The V gene lost 5 bases and the J gene lost 3 bases, with 11 bases spanning the gap. The CDR3 extends over 14 amino acids. Germline V gives CDR1 MNHNS, CDR2 SASEGT. The CDR3: CASSSELGKNIQYF. CDR3 DNA: TGTGCCAGCAGTTCGGAGCTTGGCAAAAACATTCAGTACTTC.

This sequence joins TRBV9 and TRBJ2-1, with a possible D match to TRBD2 (5 bases). The CDR3 covers 14 residues. V was shortened by 1 base and J by 7 bases, with 12 bases between the two germline ends. CDR1 and CDR2 (germline): SGDLS, YYNGEE. The chain's CDR3 is CASSVLGSGNEQFF. The CDR3 DNA is TGTGCCAGCAGCGTATTGGGTTCGGGGAATGAGCAGTTCTTC.

The chain's CDR3 is CASKRQIEAFF. The CDR3 DNA sequence: TGTGCCAGCAAGAGACAGATTGAAGCTTTCTTT. This sequence joins TRBV2 and TRBJ1-1; a possible D gene is TRBD1 (5 bases). CDR3 length equals 11 residues. The V and J ends lost 7 bases and 7 bases respectively, with 10 bases between them. Germline loops: CDR1 SNHLY, CDR2 FYNNEI.

The chain recombines TRBV25-1 with TRBJ2-6, with D uncertain. The CDR3 contains 14 residues. CDR1 is MGHDK and CDR2 is SYGVNS in the germline V gene. With 8 bases removed from V and 2 bases from J, the gap between germline ends came to 10 bases. The CDR3 spells CASGVQAGANVLTF. The DNA for the CDR3 is TGTGCCAGCGGGGTCCAGGCTGGGGCCAACGTCCTGACTTTC.

The chain is built from TRBV4-2 and TRBJ1-2; no firm D call. The V end lost 3 bases, the J end lost 0 bases, and 8 bases lay between the germline ends. CDR1 and CDR2 (germline): LGHNA, YNFKEQ. This CDR3 region has 14 residues. The CDR3 nucleotides read TGTGCCAGCAGCCATGCCCATACTAACTATGGCTACACCTTC. It yields the protein CASSHAHTNYGYTF.

This rearrangement joins TRBV18 to TRBJ2-7, with D perhaps matching TRBD1 (6 bases). Germline CDR1 KGHSH, CDR2 LQKENI. Trimming took 3 bases from V and 8 from J, leaving 23 bases between them. The CDR3 is made up of 16 amino acids. This CDR3 is CASSPGNRNKQGKQYF. In DNA, the CDR3 is TGTGCCAGCTCACCGGGGAACCGCAACAAACAGGGCAAGCAGTACTTC.

V and J are TRBV5-4 and TRBJ2-2; D gene ambiguous. CDR1 SGHNT and CDR2 YYREEE come from the germline V gene (reference sequence). The V end was cut by 0 bases, the J end by 0 bases, with 9 bases between. CDR3 length: 16 residues. The CDR3 spells CASSLGVLANTGELFF. The CDR3 DNA sequence: TGTGCCAGCAGCTTGGGAGTGCTAGCGAACACCGGGGAGCTGTTTTTT.

J is TRBJ2-4 and V is TRBV19; TRBD2 matches 8 bases. V shed 3 bases, J shed 1 base, and the junction held 5 bases outside the gene matches. There are 16 residues in the CDR3. CDR1 and CDR2 (germline): LNHDA, SQIVND (reference sequence). In DNA, the CDR3 is TGTGCCAGTAGTATCTCAGCGGGAGAGGCCAAAAACATTCAGTACTTC. As protein: CASSISAGEAKNIQYF.

For the CDR3, the DNA is TGTGCCAGTAGCAAAACGGAAGGCCGTCGGGGCTACACCTTC. Amino acids: CASSKTEGRRGYTF. This chain uses TRBV19 with TRBJ1-2; D is unresolved. The length of the CDR3 is 14 residues. Germline CDR1 and CDR2: LNHDA and SQIVND (reference sequence). V lost 6 bases to trimming and J lost 8 bases, with 19 bases between them.

The sample holds a few counts of this clone. The chain has TRBV5-1 and TRBJ1-1; D gene uncertain. The germline CDR1 and CDR2 sequences are SGHRS and YFSETQ. The CDR3 spans 13 residues. Trimming pared 2 bases from V and 1 base from J, leaving 6 bases between. DNA of the CDR3: TGCGCCAGCAGCTTCGACGGGAACACTGAAGCTTTCTTT. Its translation: CASSFDGNTEAFF.

This clone has more than one count but fewer than ten. The CDR3 DNA reads as TGCAGCGTTTCGAGACTAGCGGGGGGTCCTAAAGAAAGCACAGATACGCAGTATTTT. This encodes CSVSRLAGGPKESTDTQYF. The chain links TRBV29-1 to TRBJ2-3; TRBD2 agrees at 13 bases. CDR3 size: 19 residues. Germline CDR1 and CDR2: SQVTM and ANQGSEA. Trimming removed 5 bases from V and 0 bases from J; junction bases left unmatched: 14.

This clone showed up just a few times. The V gene is TRBV5-4, the J gene TRBJ2-7; a weak D match, TRBD1 (7 bases). Germline V lookup: CDR1 SGHNT, CDR2 YYREEE (reference sequence). CDR3 size: 14 residues. Trimming stripped 2 bases from V and 5 bases from J, with 14 bases between. The CDR3 region has the DNA TGTGCCAGCAGCTTAACGCGGGACAGAAACGAGCAGTACTTC. Residues: CASSLTRDRNEQYF.

The gene calls are TRBV5-6 and TRBJ2-6, with D unclear. The CDR3 contains 17 residues. Per germline, CDR1 SGHDT and CDR2 YYEEEE. The V gene lost 1 base and the J gene lost 0 bases, with 11 bases spanning the gap. Here the CDR3 DNA reads TGTGCCAGCAGCTTGTGGGTTTCGCTCTCTGGGGCCAACGTCCTGACTTTC. Translated, it gives CASSLWVSLSGANVLTF. Full variable domain (outside the CDR3, taken from reference TRBV5-6 and TRBJ2-6): DAGVTQSPTHLIKTRGQQVTLRCSPKSGHDTVSWYQQALGQGPQFIFQYYEEEERQRGNFPDRFSGHQFPNYSSELNVNALLLGDSALYLCASSLWVSLSGANVLTFGAGSRLTVL.

The chain joins TRBV27 to TRBJ1-1; D gene unclear. Germline V lookup: CDR1 MNHEY, CDR2 SMNVEV (reference sequence). V was cut by 3 bases and J by 2 bases, with 7 bases left in between. The CDR3 is 13 amino acids. The CDR3 is CASSLAANTEAFF. The CDR3 nucleotides are TGTGCCAGCAGTTTGGCGGCCAACACTGAAGCTTTCTTT.

The chain couples TRBV30 to TRBJ2-1; D assignment may be TRBD1 or TRBD2 (5 bases each). CDR1 GTSNPN and CDR2 SVGIG come from the germline V gene (reference sequence). V lost 0 bases, J lost 4 bases, and 13 bases lay in between. The CDR3 totals 15 residues. For the CDR3, the DNA is TGTGCCTGGAGTGTAGAGGCAGGGAGATACAATGAGCAGTTCTTC. As protein: CAWSVEAGRYNEQFF.

This clone was detected only a few times. In DNA, the CDR3 is TGTGCCAGCAGTCCTCAAAGGGGACAGGGGGTAGCCTACGAGCAGTACTTC. This encodes CASSPQRGQGVAYEQYF. The J gene is TRBJ2-7, the V gene TRBV25-1, with 11 bases matching TRBD1. The CDR3 length is 17 residues. Germline assignment: CDR1 MGHDK and CDR2 SYGVNS. The junction had 11 bases not matched to a gene; V was cut back by 5 bases and J by 2 bases.